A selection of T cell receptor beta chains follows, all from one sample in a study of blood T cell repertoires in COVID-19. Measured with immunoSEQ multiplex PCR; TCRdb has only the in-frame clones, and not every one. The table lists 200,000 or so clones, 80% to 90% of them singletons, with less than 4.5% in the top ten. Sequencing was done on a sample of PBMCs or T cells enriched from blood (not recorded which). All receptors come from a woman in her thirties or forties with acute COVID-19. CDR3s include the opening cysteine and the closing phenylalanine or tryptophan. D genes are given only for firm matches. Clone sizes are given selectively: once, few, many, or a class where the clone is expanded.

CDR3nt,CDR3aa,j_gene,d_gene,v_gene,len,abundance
TGTGCCAGCAGCTCTCGGACAGGGCTTAACACCGGGGAGCTGTTTTTT,CASSSRTGLNTGELFF,TRBJ2-2,TRBD1,TRBV5-5,16,.
TGTGCCAGCTCACCACCGGGAGAGCAGCCCCAGCATTTT,CASSPPGEQPQHF,TRBJ1-5,.,TRBV18,13,.
TGCGCCAGCAGCTTGAAAATCGGGAGCCCGGTAACCCAGCAGTACTTC,CASSLKIGSPVTQQYF,TRBJ2-7,.,TRBV5-1,16,.
TGTGCCAGCAGCTTGCCGACAGCTACCTACGAGCAGTACTTC,CASSLPTATYEQYF,TRBJ2-7,.,TRBV5-5,14,.
TGCAGCGTTGCGACTAGTTATACGCAGTATTTT,CSVATSYTQYF,TRBJ2-3,.,TRBV29-1,11,.
TGCGCCAGCAGCTTTCAAGTCCCGGGACAGGTTCCGCAAAACTATGGCTACACCTTC,CASSFQVPGQVPQNYGYTF,TRBJ1-2,TRBD1,TRBV5-1,19,.
TGCGCCAGCAGCCAAGATGTATACGGGGACACAGTGGACTATGGCTACACCTTC,CASSQDVYGDTVDYGYTF,TRBJ1-2,.,TRBV4-1,18,.
TGTGCCAGCAGCTTGTTCAGGTTCAACTATGGCTACACCTTC,CASSLFRFNYGYTF,TRBJ1-2,.,TRBV5-4,14,.
TGTGCCAGCAGCCAAGGTGGAGGAATGATCGCCGGGGAGCTGTTTTTT,CASSQGGGMIAGELFF,TRBJ2-2,.,TRBV3-1/TRBV3-2,16,.
TGTGCCAGCAGTTTAGGACTAGCGGTCTTCACAGATACGCAGTATTTT,CASSLGLAVFTDTQYF,TRBJ2-3,TRBD2,TRBV27,16,.
TGTGCCAGCTCAGAGACACTGAACACCGGGGAGCTGTTTTTT,CASSETLNTGELFF,TRBJ2-2,.,TRBV18,14,few
TGTGCCAGCAGCTTCGTCAGGGTCCCCACTGAAGCTTTCTTT,CASSFVRVPTEAFF,TRBJ1-1,.,TRBV5-6,14,.
TGTGCCAGTAGCCAGACTACTCCCGGGACAGGGGGTCAGCCCCAGCATTTT,CASSQTTPGTGGQPQHF,TRBJ1-5,TRBD1,TRBV19,17,.
TGTGCCAGTAGTATAGACCGACAGGGGGGCAACACTGAAGCTTTCTTT,CASSIDRQGGNTEAFF,TRBJ1-1,TRBD1,TRBV19,16,.
TGTGCCAGCAGTTGGACAGGGGGCTTTGGGAACTATGGCTACACCTTC,CASSWTGGFGNYGYTF,TRBJ1-2,TRBD1,TRBV27,16,.
TGTGCCATCAGTGAGAGTACCGAGAGGACCCAGTACTTC,CAISESTERTQYF,TRBJ2-5,.,TRBV10-3,13,.
TGTGCCAGCAGCTTGGACTTAGTAACTCTGGGCGCTTTCTTT,CASSLDLVTLGAFF,TRBJ1-1,.,TRBV5-5,14,.
TGCGCCAGCAGCGGGGGGACAGATCCCCCCTTTGGCTACACCTTC,CASSGGTDPPFGYTF,TRBJ1-2,TRBD1,TRBV5-1,15,once